The 5 T cell receptor beta chains in this list originate from one sample, sequenced in a study of blood T cells in healthy people across ages. Using a J-beta primer mix together with a sample-barcoded 5' primer, a second PCR was run for roughly 7 to 11 cycles. TCRdb re-analysed the 5' RACE reads in MiXCR, keeping a single row per CDR3 protein. Of around 990,000 distinct CDR3 sequences listed, 35% to 40% are singletons. Specimen: blood. The receptors here all came from a man between 18 and 29 years old in good health.

This clonotype was seen a few times. The genes are TRBV5-1 and TRBJ2-1; D call uncertain. Germline CDR1 reads SGHRS; CDR2 reads YFSETQ. CDR3 length equals 15 residues. V was trimmed by 0 bases and J by 4 bases, leaving 11 bases between them. The CDR3 reads CASSLESGVYNEQFF. As DNA, the CDR3 is TGCGCCAGCAGCTTGGAATCCGGAGTATACAATGAGCAGTTCTTC.

This clonotype was observed once. Here the CDR3 DNA reads TGTGCCAGCAGTGAAGAGGTCCTAGCTGAAGCTTTCTTT. This translates into CASSEEVLAEAFF. The J gene is TRBJ1-1, the V gene TRBV2; no definite D call. CDR3 length: 13 amino acids. Between the trimmed V and J ends, which lost 1 base and 6 bases, there was a span of 9 bases. CDR1 is SNHLY, CDR2 FYNNEI, per germline.

This sequence joins TRBV6-2 or TRBV6-3 and TRBJ1-2; 8 nucleotides match TRBD1. Trimming cost V 2 bases and J 7 bases; bases outside gene matches: 3. CDR1 MNHEY and CDR2 SVGEGT come from the germline V gene. There are 13 residues in the CDR3. This CDR3 is CASSYRTGTGYTF. CDR3 DNA sequence: TGTGCCAGCAGTTACCGGACAGGGACTGGCTACACCTTC.

This clonotype turned up a few times. V usage is TRBV4-3 and J usage is TRBJ1-2; D is possibly TRBD1 (6 bases). The germline gives CDR1 LGHNA, CDR2 YSLEER. This CDR3 region has 15 residues. Trimming took 1 base from V and 4 from J, leaving 13 bases between them. The CDR3: CASSQGVGDTYGYTF. CDR3 nucleotides: TGCGCCAGCAGCCAAGGGGTTGGGGACACCTATGGCTACACCTTC.

CDR3: CASSGARGRYEQYF. The CDR3 coding sequence is TGTGCCAGCAGTGGTGCCAGGGGGCGCTACGAGCAGTACTTC. The chain employs TRBV2 and TRBJ2-7, with 8 bases identical to TRBD1. This CDR3 comprises 14 residues. V lost 4 bases, J lost 3 bases, and 5 bases stayed unmatched. Germline V CDR1 and CDR2: SNHLY, FYNNEI.